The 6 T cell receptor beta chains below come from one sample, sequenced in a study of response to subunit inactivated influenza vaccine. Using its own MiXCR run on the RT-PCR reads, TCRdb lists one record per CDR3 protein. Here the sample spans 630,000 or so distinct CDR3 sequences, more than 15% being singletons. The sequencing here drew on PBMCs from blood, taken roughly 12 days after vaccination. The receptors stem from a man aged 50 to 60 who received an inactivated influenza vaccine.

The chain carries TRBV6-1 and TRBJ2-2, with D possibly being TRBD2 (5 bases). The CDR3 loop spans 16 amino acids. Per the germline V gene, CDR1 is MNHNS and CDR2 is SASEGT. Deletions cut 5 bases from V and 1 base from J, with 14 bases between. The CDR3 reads CASSRPPRGNTGELFF. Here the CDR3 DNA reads TGTGCCAGCAGTCGCCCTCCCCGGGGGAACACCGGGGAGCTGTTTTTT.

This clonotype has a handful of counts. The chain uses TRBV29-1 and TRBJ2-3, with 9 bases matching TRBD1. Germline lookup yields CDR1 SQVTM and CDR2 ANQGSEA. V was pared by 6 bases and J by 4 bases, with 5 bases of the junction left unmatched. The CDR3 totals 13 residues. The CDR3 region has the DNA TGCAGCGTCGACAGGGGGTCCTCAGATACGCAGTATTTT. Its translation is CSVDRGSSDTQYF.

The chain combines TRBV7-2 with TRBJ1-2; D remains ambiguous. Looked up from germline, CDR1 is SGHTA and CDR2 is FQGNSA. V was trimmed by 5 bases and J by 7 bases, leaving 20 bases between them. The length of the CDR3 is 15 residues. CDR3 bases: TGTGCCAGCAGCCCAGGACGGACCTCAAGTGGTGGCTACACCTTC. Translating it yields CASSPGRTSSGGYTF.

The CDR3 region is CASSHDSFGEQFF. The CDR3 DNA reads as TGTGCCAGCAGCCACGATTCCTTTGGTGAGCAGTTCTTC. The V gene is TRBV14, the J gene TRBJ2-1; D unresolved. The CDR3 contains 13 residues. Trimming removed 3 bases from V and 9 bases from J, with 12 bases in between. In germline, CDR1 is SGHDN, CDR2 FVKESK. The full variable domain, its missing parts supplied by reference TRBV14 and TRBJ2-1, is EAGVTQFPSHSVIEKGQTVTLRCDPISGHDNLYWYRRVMGKEIKFLLHFVKESKQDESGMPNNRFLAERTGGTYSTLKVQPAELEDSGVYFCASSHDSFGEQFFGPGTRLTVL.

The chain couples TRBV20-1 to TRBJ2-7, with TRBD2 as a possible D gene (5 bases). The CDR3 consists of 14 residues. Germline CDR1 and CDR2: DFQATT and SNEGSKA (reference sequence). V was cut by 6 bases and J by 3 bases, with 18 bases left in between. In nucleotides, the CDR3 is TGCAGTGCCTTACCAGGCCTAGCTGTCTACGAGCAGTACTTC. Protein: CSALPGLAVYEQYF.

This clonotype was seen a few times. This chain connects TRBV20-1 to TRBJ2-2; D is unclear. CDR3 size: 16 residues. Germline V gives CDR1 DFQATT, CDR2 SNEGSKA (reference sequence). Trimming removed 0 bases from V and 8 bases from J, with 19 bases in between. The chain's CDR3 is CSARDGLDGRAGELFF. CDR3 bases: TGCAGTGCTAGAGATGGGCTAGATGGGCGAGCGGGGGAGCTGTTTTTT.